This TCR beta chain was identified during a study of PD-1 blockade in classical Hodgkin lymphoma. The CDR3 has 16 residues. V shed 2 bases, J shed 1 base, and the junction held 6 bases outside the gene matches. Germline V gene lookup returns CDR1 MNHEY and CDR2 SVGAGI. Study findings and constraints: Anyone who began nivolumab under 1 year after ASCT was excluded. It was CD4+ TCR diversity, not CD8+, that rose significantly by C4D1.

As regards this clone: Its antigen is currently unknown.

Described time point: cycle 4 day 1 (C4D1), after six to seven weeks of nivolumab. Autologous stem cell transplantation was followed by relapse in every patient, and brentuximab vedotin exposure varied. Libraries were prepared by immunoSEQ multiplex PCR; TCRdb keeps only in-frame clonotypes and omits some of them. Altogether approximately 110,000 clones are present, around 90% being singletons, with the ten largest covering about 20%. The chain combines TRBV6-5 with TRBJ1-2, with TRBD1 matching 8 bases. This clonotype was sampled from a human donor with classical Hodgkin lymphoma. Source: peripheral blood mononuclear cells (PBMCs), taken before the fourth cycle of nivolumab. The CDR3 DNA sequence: TGTGCCAGCAGTTACGGGACAGGAAACCTTAACTATGGCTACACCTTC. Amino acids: CASSYGTGNLNYGYTF.